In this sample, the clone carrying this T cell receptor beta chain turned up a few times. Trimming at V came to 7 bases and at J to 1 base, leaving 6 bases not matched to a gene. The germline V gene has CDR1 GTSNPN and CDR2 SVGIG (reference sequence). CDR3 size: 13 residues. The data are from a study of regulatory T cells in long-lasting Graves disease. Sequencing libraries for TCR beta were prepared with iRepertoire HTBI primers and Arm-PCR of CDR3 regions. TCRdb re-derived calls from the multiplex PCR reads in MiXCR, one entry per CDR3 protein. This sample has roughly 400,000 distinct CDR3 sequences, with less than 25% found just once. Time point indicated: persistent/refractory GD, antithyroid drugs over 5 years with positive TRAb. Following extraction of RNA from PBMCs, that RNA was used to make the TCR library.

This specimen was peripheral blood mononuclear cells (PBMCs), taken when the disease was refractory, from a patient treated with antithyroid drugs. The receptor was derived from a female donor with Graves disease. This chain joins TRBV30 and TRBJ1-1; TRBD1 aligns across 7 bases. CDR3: CAYNRGTNTEAFF. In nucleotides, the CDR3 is TGTGCCTACAACAGGGGAACGAACACTGAAGCTTTCTTT. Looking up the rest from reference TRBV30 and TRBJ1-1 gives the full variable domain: SQTIHQWPATLVQPVGSPLSLECTVEGTSNPNLYWYRQAAGRGLQLLFYSVGIGQISSEVPQNLSASRPQDRQFILSSKKLLLSDSGFYLCAYNRGTNTEAFFGQGTRLTVV.